Reported below is one T cell receptor beta chain. Its cognate antigen is unknown. Profiling relied on immunoSEQ multiplex PCR, and the TCRdb table lists in-frame clones only, not all of them. The sample yields 100,000 to 150,000 clones, 84% seen once. The sample belongs to a study of identifying expanded T cells in peripheral blood. Overall study findings and caveats: About 1.2 clones differed between technical replicates, versus around 15 and 19 over time. Clone count variance between approximately two-week samples rose with total template count.

Germline CDR1 MGHRA, CDR2 YSYEKL. The CDR3 contains 15 residues. The V and J ends lost 4 bases and 1 base, in that order; junction bases with no gene match: 1. Sequencing used blood. The source of this sequence is a person aged 18 to 70 in good health. This chain links TRBV4-1 with TRBJ1-3; TRBD1 agrees at 10 bases. The CDR3 bases are TGCGCCAGCAGCCGGGGACAGGGGTCTGGAAACACCATATATTTT. Encoded protein: CASSRGQGSGNTIYF.